The 9 T cell receptor beta chains reported below all come from one sample, sequenced in a study of cytomegalovirus exposure and HLA in healthy donors. This PCR relied on a set of 60 Vbeta primers and 13 Jbeta primers. The repertoire was sequenced with immunoSEQ multiplex PCR; TCRdb's copy has only in-frame clones and lacks some. This sample has 150,000 to 200,000 clones, with 70% to 85% found just once. Sequenced: PBMCs. These receptors originate from a woman between 25 and 40 years old in good health and CMV-seronegative.

V usage is TRBV9 and J usage is TRBJ2-1; D is uncertain. V lost 0 bases to trimming and J lost 8 bases, with 15 bases between them. This CDR3 has 15 residues. Germline loops: CDR1 SGDLS, CDR2 YYNGEE. As DNA, the CDR3 is TGTGCCAGCAGCGTAGGGCGGCCCTCGGTACATGAGCAGTTCTTC. This translates into CASSVGRPSVHEQFF.

This sequence joins TRBV7-6 and TRBJ2-7; maybe TRBD2 (7 bases). The CDR3 has 14 residues. Per the germline V gene, CDR1 is SGHVS and CDR2 is FNYEAQ. V was clipped by 5 bases and J by 3 bases, with 14 bases between them. The CDR3 sequence: CASSLAGANYEQYF. The CDR3 DNA follows: TGTGCCAGCAGCCTGGCGGGGGCTAACTACGAGCAGTACTTC.

This clone appeared a single time. The chain recombines TRBV7-3 with TRBJ1-5; 8 bases line up with TRBD1. Germline V gene data show CDR1 as SGHTA and CDR2 as FQGTGA. The V gene end was trimmed by 2 bases and the J gene end by 5 bases; junction bases not matched to a gene: 2. The CDR3 has 14 residues. The CDR3 sequence is CASSLGDRYQPQHF. The CDR3 DNA sequence: TGTGCCAGCAGCTTAGGGGACAGGTATCAGCCCCAGCATTTT.

This clone has more than one count but fewer than ten. The rearrangement joins TRBV5-1 to TRBJ2-7; TRBD2 agrees at 9 bases. The CDR3 runs 18 residues. J lost 3 bases, V lost 1 base, and 14 bases had no gene match. Germline assignment: CDR1 SGHRS and CDR2 YFSETQ. CDR3 in DNA: TGCGCCAGCAGCTTGTCATGGGGCGGGGGGGCTGGCGGCTACGAGCAGTACTTC. This translates into CASSLSWGGGAGGYEQYF.

The chain carries TRBV7-3 and TRBJ2-2; D call uncertain. The CDR3 loop spans 13 amino acids. CDR1 and CDR2 from the germline V gene are SGHTA and FQGTGA. Trimming took off 5 bases at V and 6 bases at J, with 10 bases between the two ends. CDR3 DNA sequence: TGTGCCAGCAGCGAGACTCGGGCCGGGGAGCTGTTTTTT. This gives the protein CASSETRAGELFF.

Details on this clone: At one boundary the junction diverges from the germline segment, which might be a read error. The rearrangement joins TRBV7-7 to TRBJ2-1; D might be TRBD2 (5 bases). This CDR3 comprises 16 residues. The germline CDR1 and CDR2 sequences are SSHAT and FNYEAQ (reference sequence). The CDR3 nucleotides are TGTGCTAGCAGCTCCACCCTCGTACTAGACTACAATGAGCAGTTCTTC. Translating gives CASSSTLVLDYNEQFF. The full variable domain, in which reference TRBV7-7 and TRBJ2-1 provide the parts outside the CDR3, is GAGVSQSPRYKVTKRGQDVTLRCDPISSHATLYWYQQALGQGPEFLTYFNYEAQPDKSGLPSDRFSAERPEGSISTLTIQRTEQRDSAMYRCASSSTLVLDYNEQFFGPGTRLTVL.

The V gene is TRBV18, the J gene TRBJ1-4; D uncertain. Deletions cut 0 bases from V and 7 bases from J, with 9 bases between. Germline V gene data show CDR1 as KGHSH and CDR2 as LQKENI. This CDR3 spans 14 amino acids. The CDR3 region is CASSPPLSGEKLFF. CDR3 DNA sequence: TGTGCCAGCTCACCACCCTTAAGCGGTGAAAAACTGTTTTTT. The whole variable domain, filled in from reference TRBV18 and TRBJ1-4, reads NAGVMQNPRHLVRRRGQEARLRCSPMKGHSHVYWYRQLPEEGLKFMVYLQKENIIDESGMPKERFSAEFPKEGPSILRIQQVVRGDSAAYFCASSPPLSGEKLFFGSGTQLSVL.

The V and J genes are TRBV7-9 and TRBJ2-7; TRBD2 agrees at 7 bases. With 4 bases clipped from V and 5 bases from J, the junction kept 5 bases outside the gene matches. The CDR3 has 13 residues. Germline values: CDR1 SEHNR, CDR2 FQNEAQ (reference sequence). CDR3 nucleotide sequence: TGTGCCAGCAGCTACAGCGGGGAGCACGAGCAGTACTTC. This codes for CASSYSGEHEQYF.

The V and J genes are TRBV14 and TRBJ2-1; D may be TRBD2 (5 bases). Per germline, CDR1 SGHDN and CDR2 FVKESK. V was pared by 1 base and J by 8 bases, with 9 bases between. This CDR3 is 13 amino acids long. The DNA of the CDR3 is TGTGCCAGCAGCCAAGGACTTAGCGATGAGCAGTTCTTC. It is translated as CASSQGLSDEQFF.